The 6 T cell receptor beta chains below come from one sample, sequenced in a study of blood T cell repertoires in COVID-19. Measured with immunoSEQ multiplex PCR; TCRdb has only the in-frame clones, and not every one. The sample shows about 330,000 clones, nearly 90% of them seen only once. Sequenced sample: PBMCs or T cells enriched from blood (not recorded which). These TCRs come from a woman between 25 and 40 years old who had recovered from COVID-19.

This clone is a singleton in its sample. The chain carries TRBV19 and TRBJ1-2, with TRBD1 matching over 7 bases. V lost 5 bases and J lost 2; bases outside the gene matches: 8. Germline V gene sequence: CDR1 LNHDA, CDR2 SQIVND (reference sequence). The CDR3 covers 15 residues. DNA of the CDR3: TGTGCCAGTAGTGTCCTCGGACAGGTAAACTATGGCTACACCTTC. Translation: CASSVLGQVNYGYTF.

V is TRBV19 and J is TRBJ1-2, with D possibly being TRBD1 (6 bases). Germline assignment: CDR1 LNHDA and CDR2 SQIVND (reference sequence). The CDR3 length is 14 residues. V was clipped by 7 bases and J by 8 bases, with 20 bases between them. In DNA, the CDR3 is TGTGCCAGTATATCGGACAGAGGGGGTTGGGGCTACACCTTC. Translating it yields CASISDRGGWGYTF.

About this clone itself: The same CDR3 also results from other DNA sequences found in this sample. The CDR3 DNA sequence: TGTGCCAGCCGGGACACTATGAACACTGAAGCTTTCTTT. It translates to CASRDTMNTEAFF. The rearrangement links TRBV19 to TRBJ1-1, with D maybe TRBD1 (6 bases). Germline loops: CDR1 LNHDA, CDR2 SQIVND (reference sequence). This CDR3 spans 13 amino acids. V was cut by 9 bases and J by 0 bases, with 11 bases left in between.

The chain has TRBV12-3 or TRBV12-4 and TRBJ2-5; D call uncertain. The CDR3 has 11 amino acids. V was shortened by 6 bases and J by 4 bases, with 6 bases between the two germline ends. CDR3 DNA sequence: TGTGCCAGCAGCCTCGGAGAGACCCAGTACTTC. Translated: CASSLGETQYF.

The chain employs TRBV6-5 and TRBJ1-1; D possibly corresponds to TRBD1 (5 bases). Germline V gene data show CDR1 as MNHEY and CDR2 as SVGAGI. Trimming pared 7 bases from V and 5 bases from J, leaving 17 bases between. The CDR3 is made up of 14 amino acids. The CDR3 DNA reads TGTGCCAGCACCCAGGTCAGGGCGCGGACTGAAGCTTTCTTT. This codes for CASTQVRARTEAFF.

The J gene is TRBJ1-2, the V gene TRBV7-2; D not certain. The CDR3 totals 14 residues. Germline assignment: CDR1 SGHTA and CDR2 FQGNSA. V was shortened by 2 bases and J by 2 bases, with 9 bases between the two germline ends. The CDR3 is CASSLYLSNYGYTF. For the CDR3, the DNA is TGTGCCAGCAGCTTATATCTGAGCAACTATGGCTACACCTTC.